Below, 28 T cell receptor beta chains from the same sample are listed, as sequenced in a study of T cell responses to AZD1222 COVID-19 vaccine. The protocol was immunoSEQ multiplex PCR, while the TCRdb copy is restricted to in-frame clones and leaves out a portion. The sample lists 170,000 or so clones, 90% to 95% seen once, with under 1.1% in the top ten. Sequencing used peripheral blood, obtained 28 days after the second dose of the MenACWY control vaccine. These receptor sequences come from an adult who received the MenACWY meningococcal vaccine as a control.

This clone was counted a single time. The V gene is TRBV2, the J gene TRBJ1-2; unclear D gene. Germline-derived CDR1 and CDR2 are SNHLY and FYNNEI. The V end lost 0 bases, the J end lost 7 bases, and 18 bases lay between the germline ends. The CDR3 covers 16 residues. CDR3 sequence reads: CASSEAGPAMPGGYTF. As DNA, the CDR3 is TGTGCCAGCAGTGAAGCGGGCCCAGCTATGCCCGGTGGCTACACCTTC.

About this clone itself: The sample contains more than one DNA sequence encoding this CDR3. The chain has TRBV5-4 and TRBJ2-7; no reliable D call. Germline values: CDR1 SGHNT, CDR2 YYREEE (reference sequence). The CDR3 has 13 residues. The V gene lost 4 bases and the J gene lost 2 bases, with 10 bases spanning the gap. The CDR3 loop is CASSLDGTYEQYF. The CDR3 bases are TGTGCCAGCAGCCTGGACGGAACCTACGAGCAGTACTTC.

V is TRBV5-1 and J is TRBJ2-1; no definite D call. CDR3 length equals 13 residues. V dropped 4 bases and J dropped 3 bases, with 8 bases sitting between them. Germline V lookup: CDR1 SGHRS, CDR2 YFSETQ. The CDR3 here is CASSLSVYNEQFF. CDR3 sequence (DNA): TGCGCCAGCAGCCTCTCCGTCTACAATGAGCAGTTCTTC.

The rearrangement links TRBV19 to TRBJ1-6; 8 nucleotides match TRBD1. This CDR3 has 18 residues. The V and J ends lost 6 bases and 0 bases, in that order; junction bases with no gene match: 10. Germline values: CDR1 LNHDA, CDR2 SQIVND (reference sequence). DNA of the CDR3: TGTGCCAGTAGCGGGGACAGGCCCGGGAGCTCCTATAATTCACCCCTCCACTTT. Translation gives CASSGDRPGSSYNSPLHF.

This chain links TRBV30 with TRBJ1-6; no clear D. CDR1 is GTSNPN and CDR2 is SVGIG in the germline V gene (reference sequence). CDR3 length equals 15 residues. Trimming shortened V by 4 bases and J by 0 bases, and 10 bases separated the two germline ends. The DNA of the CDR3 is TGTGCCTGGATCCCTGGGAACTCCTATAATTCACCCCTCCACTTT. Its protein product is CAWIPGNSYNSPLHF.

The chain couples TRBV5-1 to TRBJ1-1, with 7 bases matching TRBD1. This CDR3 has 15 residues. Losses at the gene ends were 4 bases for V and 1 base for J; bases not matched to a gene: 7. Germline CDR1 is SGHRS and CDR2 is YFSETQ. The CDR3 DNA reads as TGCGCCAGCAGCATTGTTGACAGGGAGAACACTGAAGCTTTCTTT. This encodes CASSIVDRENTEAFF.

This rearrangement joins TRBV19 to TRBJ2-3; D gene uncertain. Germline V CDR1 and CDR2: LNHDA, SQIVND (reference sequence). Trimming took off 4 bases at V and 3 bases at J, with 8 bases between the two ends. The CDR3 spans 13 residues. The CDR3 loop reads CASSTKGTDTQYF. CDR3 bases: TGTGCCAGTAGTACGAAAGGGACAGATACGCAGTATTTT. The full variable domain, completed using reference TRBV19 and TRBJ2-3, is DGGITQSPKYLFRKEGQNVTLSCEQNLNHDAMYWYRQDPGQGLRLIYYSQIVNDFQKGDIAEGYSVSREKKESFPLTVTSAQKNPTAFYLCASSTKGTDTQYFGPGTRLTVL.

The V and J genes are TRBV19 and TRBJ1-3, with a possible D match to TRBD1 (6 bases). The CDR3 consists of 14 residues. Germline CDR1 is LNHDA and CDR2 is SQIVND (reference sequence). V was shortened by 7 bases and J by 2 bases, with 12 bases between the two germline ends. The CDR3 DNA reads TGTGCCAGTACAAGCAAGGGGGCTGGAAACACCATATATTTT. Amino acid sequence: CASTSKGAGNTIYF.

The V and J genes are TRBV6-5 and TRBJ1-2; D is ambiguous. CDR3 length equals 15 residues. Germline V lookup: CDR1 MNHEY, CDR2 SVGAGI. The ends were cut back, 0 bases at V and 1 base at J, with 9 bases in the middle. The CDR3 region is CASSYSWISNYGYTF. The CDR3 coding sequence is TGTGCCAGCAGTTACTCTTGGATAAGTAACTATGGCTACACCTTC.

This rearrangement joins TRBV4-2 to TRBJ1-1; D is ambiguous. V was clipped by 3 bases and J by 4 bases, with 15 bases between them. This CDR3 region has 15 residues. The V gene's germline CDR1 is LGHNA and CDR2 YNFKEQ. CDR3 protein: CASSQADLGTTEAFF. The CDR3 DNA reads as TGTGCCAGCAGCCAGGCGGACCTTGGAACCACTGAAGCTTTCTTT.

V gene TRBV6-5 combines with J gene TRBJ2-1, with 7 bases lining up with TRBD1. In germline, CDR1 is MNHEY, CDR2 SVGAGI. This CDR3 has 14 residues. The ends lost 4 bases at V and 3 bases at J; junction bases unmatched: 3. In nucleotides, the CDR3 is TGTGCCAGCAGTTGGGGACAGTACTACAATGAGCAGTTCTTC. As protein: CASSWGQYYNEQFF.

The CDR3 is CASSEGTATYGYTF. The DNA of the CDR3 is TGTGCCAGCAGTGAAGGGACAGCGACCTATGGCTACACCTTC. The rearrangement links TRBV6-1 to TRBJ1-2, with a weak D call TRBD1 (6 bases). The CDR3 is 14 amino acids. The V gene's germline CDR1 is MNHNS and CDR2 SASEGT. V was shortened by 1 base and J by 4 bases, with 10 bases between the two germline ends.

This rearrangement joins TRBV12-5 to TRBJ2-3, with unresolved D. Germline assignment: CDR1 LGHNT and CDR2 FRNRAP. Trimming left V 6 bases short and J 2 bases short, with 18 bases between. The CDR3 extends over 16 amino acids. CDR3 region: CASGPLVQDLTDTQYF. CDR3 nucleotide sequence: TGTGCTAGTGGCCCGCTCGTCCAGGACCTCACAGATACGCAGTATTTT. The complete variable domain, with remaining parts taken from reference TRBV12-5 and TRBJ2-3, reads DARVTQTPRHKVTEMGQEVTMRCQPILGHNTVFWYRQTMMQGLELLAYFRNRAPLDDSGMPKDRFSAEMPDATLATLKIQPSEPRDSAVYFCASGPLVQDLTDTQYFGPGTRLTVL.

CDR3 DNA sequence: TGTGCCAGTAACCCCGGGAGGGGTAGCACTGAAGCTTTCTTT. The encoded protein is CASNPGRGSTEAFF. V usage is TRBV19 and J usage is TRBJ1-1, with D perhaps matching TRBD1 (5 bases). The CDR3 extends over 14 amino acids. The germline CDR1 and CDR2 sequences are LNHDA and SQIVND (reference sequence). Trimming stripped 7 bases from V and 4 bases from J, with 16 bases between.

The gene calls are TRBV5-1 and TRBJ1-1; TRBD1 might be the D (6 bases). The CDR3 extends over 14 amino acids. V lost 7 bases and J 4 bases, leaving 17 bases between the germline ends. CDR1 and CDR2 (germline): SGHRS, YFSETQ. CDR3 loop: CASGAITGTTEAFF. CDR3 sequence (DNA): TGCGCCAGCGGCGCAATAACAGGGACCACTGAAGCTTTCTTT.

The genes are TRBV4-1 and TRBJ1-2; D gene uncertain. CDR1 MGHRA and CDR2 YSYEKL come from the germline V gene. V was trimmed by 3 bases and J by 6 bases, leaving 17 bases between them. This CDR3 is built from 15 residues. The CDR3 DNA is TGCGCCAGCAGCCAGATGGTGATGGCGGGGAATGGCTACACCTTC. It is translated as CASSQMVMAGNGYTF.

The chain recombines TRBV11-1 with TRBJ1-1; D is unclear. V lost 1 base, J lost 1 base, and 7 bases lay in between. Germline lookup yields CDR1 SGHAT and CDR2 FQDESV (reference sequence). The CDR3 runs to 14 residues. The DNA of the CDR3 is TGTGCCAGCAGCTTAGGGGCGGGGAACACTGAAGCTTTCTTT. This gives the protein CASSLGAGNTEAFF.

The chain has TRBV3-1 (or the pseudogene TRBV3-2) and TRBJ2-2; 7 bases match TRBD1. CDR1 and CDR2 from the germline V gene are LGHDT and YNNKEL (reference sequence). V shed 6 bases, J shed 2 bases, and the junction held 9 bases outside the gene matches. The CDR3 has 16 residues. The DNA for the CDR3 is TGTGCCAGCAGGCACCGGGACAGAGTTAACACCGGGGAGCTGTTTTTT. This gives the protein CASRHRDRVNTGELFF.

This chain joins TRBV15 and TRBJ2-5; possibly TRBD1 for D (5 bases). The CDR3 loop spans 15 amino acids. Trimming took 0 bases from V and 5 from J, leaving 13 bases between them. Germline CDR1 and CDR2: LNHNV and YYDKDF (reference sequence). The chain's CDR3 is CATSRDNAGWETQYF. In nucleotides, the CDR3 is TGTGCCACCAGCAGAGATAATGCAGGGTGGGAGACCCAGTACTTC.

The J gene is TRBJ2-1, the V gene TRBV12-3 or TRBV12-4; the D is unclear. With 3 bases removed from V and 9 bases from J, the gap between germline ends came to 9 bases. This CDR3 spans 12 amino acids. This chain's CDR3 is CASSLGVGEQFF. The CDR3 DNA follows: TGTGCCAGCAGTTTGGGTGTCGGTGAGCAGTTCTTC.

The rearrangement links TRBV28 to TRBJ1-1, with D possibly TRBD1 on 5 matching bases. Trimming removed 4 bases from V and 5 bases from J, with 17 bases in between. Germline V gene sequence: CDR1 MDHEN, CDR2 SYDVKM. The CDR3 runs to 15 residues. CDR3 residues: CASSSRGRWSTEAFF. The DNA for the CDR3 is TGTGCCAGCAGTTCCCGGGGACGGTGGAGTACTGAAGCTTTCTTT.

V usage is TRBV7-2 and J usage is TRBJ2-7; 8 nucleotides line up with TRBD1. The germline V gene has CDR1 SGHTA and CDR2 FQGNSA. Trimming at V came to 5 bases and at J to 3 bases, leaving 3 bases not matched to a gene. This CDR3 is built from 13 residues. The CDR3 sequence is CASSRQGFYEQYF. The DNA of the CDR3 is TGTGCCAGCAGCCGACAGGGGTTCTACGAGCAGTACTTC.

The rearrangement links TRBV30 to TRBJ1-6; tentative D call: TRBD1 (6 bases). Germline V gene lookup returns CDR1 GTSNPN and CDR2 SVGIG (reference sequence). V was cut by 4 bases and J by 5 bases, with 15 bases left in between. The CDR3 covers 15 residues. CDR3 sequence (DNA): TGTGCCTGGACTAATGACAGGAGGAATAATTCACCCCTCCACTTT. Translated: CAWTNDRRNNSPLHF.

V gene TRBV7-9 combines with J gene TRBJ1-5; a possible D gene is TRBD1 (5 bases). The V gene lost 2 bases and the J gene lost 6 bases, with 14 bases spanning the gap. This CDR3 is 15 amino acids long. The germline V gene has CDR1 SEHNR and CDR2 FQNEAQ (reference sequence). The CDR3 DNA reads TGTGCCAGCAGCTTACAGGGAGGGCCAAGTCAGCCCCAGCATTTT. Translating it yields CASSLQGGPSQPQHF.

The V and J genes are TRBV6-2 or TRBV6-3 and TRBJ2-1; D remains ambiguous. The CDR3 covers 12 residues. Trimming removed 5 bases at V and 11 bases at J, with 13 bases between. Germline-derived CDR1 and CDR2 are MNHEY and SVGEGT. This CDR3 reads CASSPHIYKQFF. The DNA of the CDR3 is TGTGCCAGCAGTCCCCACATTTACAAGCAGTTCTTC.

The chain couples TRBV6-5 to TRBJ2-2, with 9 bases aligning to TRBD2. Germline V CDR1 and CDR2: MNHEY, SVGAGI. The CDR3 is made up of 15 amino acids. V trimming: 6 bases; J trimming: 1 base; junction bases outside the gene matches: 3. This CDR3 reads CASRRGGLNTGELFF. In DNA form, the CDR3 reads TGTGCCAGCAGGCGGGGGGGCCTGAACACCGGGGAGCTGTTTTTT.

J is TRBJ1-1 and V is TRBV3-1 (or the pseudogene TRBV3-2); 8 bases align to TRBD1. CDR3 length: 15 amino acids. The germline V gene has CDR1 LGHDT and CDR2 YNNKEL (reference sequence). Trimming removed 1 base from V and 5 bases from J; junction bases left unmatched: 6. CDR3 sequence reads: CASSQGGQGGTEAFF. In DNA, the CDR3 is TGTGCCAGCAGCCAAGGAGGACAGGGTGGGACTGAAGCTTTCTTT.

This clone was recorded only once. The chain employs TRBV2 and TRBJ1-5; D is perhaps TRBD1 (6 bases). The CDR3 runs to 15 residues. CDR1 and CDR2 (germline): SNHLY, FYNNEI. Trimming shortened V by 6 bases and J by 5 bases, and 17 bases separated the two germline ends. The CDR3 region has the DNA TGTGCCAGCAGGATTAATGGGCAGGGGTATCAGCCCCAGCATTTT. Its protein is CASRINGQGYQPQHF.